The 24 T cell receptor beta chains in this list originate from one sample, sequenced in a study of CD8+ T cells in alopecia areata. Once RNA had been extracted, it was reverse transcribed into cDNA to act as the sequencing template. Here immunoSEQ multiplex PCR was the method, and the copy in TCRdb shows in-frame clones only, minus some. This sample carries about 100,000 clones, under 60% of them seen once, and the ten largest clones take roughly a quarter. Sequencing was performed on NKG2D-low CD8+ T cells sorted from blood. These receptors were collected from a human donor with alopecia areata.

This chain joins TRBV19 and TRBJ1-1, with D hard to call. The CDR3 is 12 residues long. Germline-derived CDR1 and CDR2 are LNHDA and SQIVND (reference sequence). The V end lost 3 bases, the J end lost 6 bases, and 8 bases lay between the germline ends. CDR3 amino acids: CASSMIGPEAFF. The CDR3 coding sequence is TGTGCCAGTAGTATGATTGGACCTGAAGCTTTCTTT.

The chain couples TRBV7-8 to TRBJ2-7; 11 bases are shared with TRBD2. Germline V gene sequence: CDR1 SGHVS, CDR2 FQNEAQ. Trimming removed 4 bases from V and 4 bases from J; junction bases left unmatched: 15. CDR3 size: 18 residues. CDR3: CASSSRSGRAPRGYEQYF. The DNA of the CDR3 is TGTGCCAGCAGCTCCCGTAGCGGGAGGGCCCCCCGTGGGTACGAGCAGTACTTC. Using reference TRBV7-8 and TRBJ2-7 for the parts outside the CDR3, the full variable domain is GAGVSQSPRYKVAKRGQDVALRCDPISGHVSLFWYQQALGQGPEFLTYFQNEAQLDKSGLPSDRFFAERPEGSVSTLKIQRTQQEDSAVYLCASSSRSGRAPRGYEQYFGPGTRLTVT.

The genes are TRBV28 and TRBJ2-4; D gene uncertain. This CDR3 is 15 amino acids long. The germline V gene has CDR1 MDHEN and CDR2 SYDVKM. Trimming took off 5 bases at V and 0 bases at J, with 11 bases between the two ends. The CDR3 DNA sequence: TGTGCCAGCAGTCCCAGCAGGCTAGCCAAAAACATTCAGTACTTC. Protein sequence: CASSPSRLAKNIQYF. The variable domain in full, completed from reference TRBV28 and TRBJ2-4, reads DVKVTQSSRYLVKRTGEKVFLECVQDMDHENMFWYRQDPGLGLRLIYFSYDVKMKEKGDIPEGYSVSREKKERFSLILESASTNQTSMYLCASSPSRLAKNIQYFGAGTRLSVL.

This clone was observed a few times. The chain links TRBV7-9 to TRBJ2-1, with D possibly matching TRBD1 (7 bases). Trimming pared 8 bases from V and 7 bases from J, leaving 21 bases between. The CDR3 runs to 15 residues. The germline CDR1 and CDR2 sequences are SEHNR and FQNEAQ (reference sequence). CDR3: CASGGTDSKSNEQFF. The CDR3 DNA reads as TGTGCCAGCGGAGGGACAGACTCAAAGTCTAATGAGCAGTTCTTC.

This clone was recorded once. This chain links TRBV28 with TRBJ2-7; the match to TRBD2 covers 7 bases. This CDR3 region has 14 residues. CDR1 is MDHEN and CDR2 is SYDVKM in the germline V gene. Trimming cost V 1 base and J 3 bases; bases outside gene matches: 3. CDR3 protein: CASSLFGGSYEQYF. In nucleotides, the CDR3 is TGTGCCAGCAGTTTATTCGGCGGGAGCTACGAGCAGTACTTC.

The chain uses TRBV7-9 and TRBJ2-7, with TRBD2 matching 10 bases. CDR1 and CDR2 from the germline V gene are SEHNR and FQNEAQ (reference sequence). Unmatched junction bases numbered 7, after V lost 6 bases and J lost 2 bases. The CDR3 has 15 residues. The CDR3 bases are TGTGCCAGCAGTAACACCGGGACTAGCGCCTACGAGCAGTACTTC. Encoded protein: CASSNTGTSAYEQYF. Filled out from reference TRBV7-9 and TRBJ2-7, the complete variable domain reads DTGVSQNPRHKITKRGQNVTFRCDPISEHNRLYWYRQTLGQGPEFLTYFQNEAQLEKSRLLSDRFSAERPKGSFSTLEIQRTEQGDSAMYLCASSNTGTSAYEQYFGPGTRLTVT.

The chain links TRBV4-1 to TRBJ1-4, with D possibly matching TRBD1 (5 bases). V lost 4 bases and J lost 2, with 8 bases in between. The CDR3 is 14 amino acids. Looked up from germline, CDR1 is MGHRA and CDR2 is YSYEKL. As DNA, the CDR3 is TGCGCCAGCAGCCCCAGGGAGACTAATGAAAAACTGTTTTTT. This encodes CASSPRETNEKLFF.

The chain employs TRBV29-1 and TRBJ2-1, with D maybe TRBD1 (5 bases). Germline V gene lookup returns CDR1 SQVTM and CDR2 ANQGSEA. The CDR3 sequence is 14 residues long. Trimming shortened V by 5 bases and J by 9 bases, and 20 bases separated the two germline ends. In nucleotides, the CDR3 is TGCAGCGTTCCGGACACTCGCCAGGCTGTTGAGCAGTTCTTC. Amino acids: CSVPDTRQAVEQFF.

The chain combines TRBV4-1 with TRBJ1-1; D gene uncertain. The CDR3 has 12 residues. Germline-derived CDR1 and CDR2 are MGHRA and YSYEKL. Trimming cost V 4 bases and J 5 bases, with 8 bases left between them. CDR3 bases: TGCGCCAGCAGCCTTCTAGGGACTGAAGCTTTCTTT. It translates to CASSLLGTEAFF.

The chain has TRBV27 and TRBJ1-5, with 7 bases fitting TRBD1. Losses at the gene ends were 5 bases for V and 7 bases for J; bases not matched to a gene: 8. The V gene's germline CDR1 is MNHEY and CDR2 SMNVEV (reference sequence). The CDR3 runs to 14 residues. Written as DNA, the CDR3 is TGTGCCAGCAGTCCAACAGGGGCCCGACAGCCCCAGCATTTT. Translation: CASSPTGARQPQHF.

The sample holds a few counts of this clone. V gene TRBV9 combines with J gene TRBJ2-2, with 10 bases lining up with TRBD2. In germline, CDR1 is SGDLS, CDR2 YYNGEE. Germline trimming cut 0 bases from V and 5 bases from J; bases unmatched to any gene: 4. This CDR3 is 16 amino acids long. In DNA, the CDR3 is TGTGCCAGCAGCGTAGAAGCGGGAGGGCCGACCGGGGAGCTGTTTTTT. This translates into CASSVEAGGPTGELFF.

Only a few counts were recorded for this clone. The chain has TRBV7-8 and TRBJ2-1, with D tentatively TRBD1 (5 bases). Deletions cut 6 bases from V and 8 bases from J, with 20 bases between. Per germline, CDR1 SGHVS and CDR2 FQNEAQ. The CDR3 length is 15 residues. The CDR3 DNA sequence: TGTGCCAGCAGTCCTCAAGCCAGGGCTGGAGATGAGCAGTTCTTC. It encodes CASSPQARAGDEQFF.

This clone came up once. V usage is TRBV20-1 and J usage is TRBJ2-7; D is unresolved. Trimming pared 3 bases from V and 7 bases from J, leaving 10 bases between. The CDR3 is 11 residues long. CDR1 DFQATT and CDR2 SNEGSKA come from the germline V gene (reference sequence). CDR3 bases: TGCAGTGCTAGTGGATCTCCGGAGCAGTACTTC. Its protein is CSASGSPEQYF.

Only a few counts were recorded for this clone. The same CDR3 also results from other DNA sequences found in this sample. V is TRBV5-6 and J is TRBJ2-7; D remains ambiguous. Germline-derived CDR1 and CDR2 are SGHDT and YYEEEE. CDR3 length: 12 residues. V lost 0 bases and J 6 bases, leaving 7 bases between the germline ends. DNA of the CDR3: TGTGCCAGCAGCTTGGGGGGAAGCGAGCAGTACTTC. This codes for CASSLGGSEQYF.

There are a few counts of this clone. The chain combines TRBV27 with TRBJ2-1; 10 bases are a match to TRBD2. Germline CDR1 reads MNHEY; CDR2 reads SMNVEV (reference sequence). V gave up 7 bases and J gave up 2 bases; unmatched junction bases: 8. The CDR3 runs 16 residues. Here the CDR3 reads CASIPQAGGTYNEQFF. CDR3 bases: TGTGCCAGCATTCCCCAAGCGGGAGGGACCTACAATGAGCAGTTCTTC.

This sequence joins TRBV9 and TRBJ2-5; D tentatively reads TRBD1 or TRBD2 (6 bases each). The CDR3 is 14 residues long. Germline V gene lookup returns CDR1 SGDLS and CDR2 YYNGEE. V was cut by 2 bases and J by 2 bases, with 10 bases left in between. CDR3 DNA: TGTGCCAGCAGCGTCCGGGGGCTGCAAGAGACCCAGTACTTC. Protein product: CASSVRGLQETQYF.

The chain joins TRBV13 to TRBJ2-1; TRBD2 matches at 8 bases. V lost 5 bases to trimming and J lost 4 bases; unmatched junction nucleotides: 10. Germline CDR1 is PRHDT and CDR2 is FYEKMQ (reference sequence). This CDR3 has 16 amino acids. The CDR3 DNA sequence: TGTGCCAGCAGCCGGCGGGGGGACGTCATGTACAATGAGCAGTTCTTC. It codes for CASSRRGDVMYNEQFF.

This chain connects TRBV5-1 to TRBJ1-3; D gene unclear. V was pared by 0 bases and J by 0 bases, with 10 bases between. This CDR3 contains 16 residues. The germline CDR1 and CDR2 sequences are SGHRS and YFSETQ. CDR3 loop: CASSLDNMGSGNTIYF. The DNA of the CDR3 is TGCGCCAGCAGCTTGGATAACATGGGCTCTGGAAACACCATATATTTT.

This CDR3 reads CASSFRASGTNEQFF. The CDR3 DNA is TGTGCCAGCAGTTTTAGGGCTAGCGGGACCAATGAGCAGTTCTTC. The chain has TRBV27 and TRBJ2-1; 9 positions agree with TRBD2. The length of the CDR3 is 15 residues. With V trimmed by 3 bases and J by 6 bases, 6 bases remained unmatched. Germline-derived CDR1 and CDR2 are MNHEY and SMNVEV (reference sequence).

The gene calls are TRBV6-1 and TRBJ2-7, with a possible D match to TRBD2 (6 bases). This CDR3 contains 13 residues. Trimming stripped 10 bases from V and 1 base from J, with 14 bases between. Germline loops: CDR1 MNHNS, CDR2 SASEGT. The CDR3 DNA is TGTGCCATCCACGCGGGGAGTTCCTACGAGCAGTACTTC. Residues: CAIHAGSSYEQYF.

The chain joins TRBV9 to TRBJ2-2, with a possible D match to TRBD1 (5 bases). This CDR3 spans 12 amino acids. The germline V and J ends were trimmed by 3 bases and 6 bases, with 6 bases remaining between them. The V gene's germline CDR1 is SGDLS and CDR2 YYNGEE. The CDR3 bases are TGTGCCAGCAGCGAAGGGGCCGGGGAGCTGTTTTTT. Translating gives CASSEGAGELFF.

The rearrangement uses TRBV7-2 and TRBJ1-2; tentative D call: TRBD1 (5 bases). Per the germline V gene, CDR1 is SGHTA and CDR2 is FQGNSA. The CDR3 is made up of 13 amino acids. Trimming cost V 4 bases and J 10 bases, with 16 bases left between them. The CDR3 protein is CASSYGGRDDYTF. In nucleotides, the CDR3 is TGTGCCAGCAGCTACGGGGGTCGGGATGACTACACCTTC.

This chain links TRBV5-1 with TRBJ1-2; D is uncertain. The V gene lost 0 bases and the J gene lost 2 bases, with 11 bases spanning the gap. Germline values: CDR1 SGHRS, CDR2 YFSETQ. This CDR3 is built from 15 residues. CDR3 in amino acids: CASSLAGRTNYGYTF. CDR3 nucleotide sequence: TGCGCCAGCAGCTTGGCGGGCAGAACGAACTATGGCTACACCTTC.

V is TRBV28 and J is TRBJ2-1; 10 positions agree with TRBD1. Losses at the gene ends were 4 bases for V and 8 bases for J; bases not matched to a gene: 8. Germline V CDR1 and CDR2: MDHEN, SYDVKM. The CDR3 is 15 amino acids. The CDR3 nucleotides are TGTGCCAGCAGTTCCGGGACAGGGGTTGAAGATGAGCAGTTCTTC. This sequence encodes CASSSGTGVEDEQFF. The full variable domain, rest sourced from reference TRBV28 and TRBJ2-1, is DVKVTQSSRYLVKRTGEKVFLECVQDMDHENMFWYRQDPGLGLRLIYFSYDVKMKEKGDIPEGYSVSREKKERFSLILESASTNQTSMYLCASSSGTGVEDEQFFGPGTRLTVL.